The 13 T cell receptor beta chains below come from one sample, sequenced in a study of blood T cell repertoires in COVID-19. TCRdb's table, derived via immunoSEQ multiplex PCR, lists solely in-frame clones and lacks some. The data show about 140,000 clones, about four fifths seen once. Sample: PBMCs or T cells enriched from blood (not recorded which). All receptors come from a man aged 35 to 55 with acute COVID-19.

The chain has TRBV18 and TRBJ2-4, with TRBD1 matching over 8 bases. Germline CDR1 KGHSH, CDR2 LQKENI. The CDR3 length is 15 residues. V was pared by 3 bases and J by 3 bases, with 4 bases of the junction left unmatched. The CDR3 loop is CASSPSDRDKNIQYF. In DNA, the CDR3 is TGTGCCAGCTCACCTTCGGACAGGGACAAAAACATTCAGTACTTC.

Here the CDR3 reads CASSLPGLGAYNEQFF. For the CDR3, the DNA is TGTGCCAGCAGCTTACCGGGACTAGGAGCGTACAATGAGCAGTTCTTC. The genes are TRBV5-6 and TRBJ2-1; 8 nucleotides line up with TRBD2. CDR3 size: 16 residues. V gave up 2 bases and J gave up 4 bases; unmatched junction bases: 8. Germline loops: CDR1 SGHDT, CDR2 YYEEEE.

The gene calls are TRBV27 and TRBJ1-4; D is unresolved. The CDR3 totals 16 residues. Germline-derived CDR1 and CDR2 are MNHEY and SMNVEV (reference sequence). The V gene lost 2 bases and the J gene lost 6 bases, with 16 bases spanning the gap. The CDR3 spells CASSLPKVSSDEKLFF. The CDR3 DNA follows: TGTGCCAGCAGTTTACCTAAAGTAAGTAGTGATGAAAAACTGTTTTTT.

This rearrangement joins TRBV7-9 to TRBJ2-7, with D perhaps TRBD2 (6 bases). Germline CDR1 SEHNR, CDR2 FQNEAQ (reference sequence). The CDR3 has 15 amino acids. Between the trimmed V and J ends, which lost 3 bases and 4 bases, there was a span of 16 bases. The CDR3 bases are TGTGCCAGCAGCTTCGCAATGACGCGGGATTACGAGCAGTACTTC. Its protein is CASSFAMTRDYEQYF.

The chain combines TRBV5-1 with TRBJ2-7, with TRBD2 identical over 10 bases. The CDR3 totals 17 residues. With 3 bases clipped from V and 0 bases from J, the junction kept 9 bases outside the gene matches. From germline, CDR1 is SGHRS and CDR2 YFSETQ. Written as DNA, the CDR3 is TGCGCCAGCAGCTCCTCCGGGACTAGCGACTTCTCCTACGAGCAGTACTTC. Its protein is CASSSSGTSDFSYEQYF.

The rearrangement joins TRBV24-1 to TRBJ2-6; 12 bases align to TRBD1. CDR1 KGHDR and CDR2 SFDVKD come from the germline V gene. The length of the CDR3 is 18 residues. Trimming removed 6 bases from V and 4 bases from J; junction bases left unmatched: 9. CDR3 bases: TGTGCCACCAGTAACTCCCCGGGACAGGGGGCGGGGGCCAACGTCCTGACTTTC. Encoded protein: CATSNSPGQGAGANVLTF.

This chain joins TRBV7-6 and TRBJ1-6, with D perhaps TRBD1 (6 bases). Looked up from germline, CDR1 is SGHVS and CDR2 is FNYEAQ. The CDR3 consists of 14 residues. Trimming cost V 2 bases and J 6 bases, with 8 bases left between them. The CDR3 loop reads CASSLQGFNSPLHF. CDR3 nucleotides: TGTGCCAGCAGCTTACAGGGGTTTAATTCACCCCTCCACTTT.

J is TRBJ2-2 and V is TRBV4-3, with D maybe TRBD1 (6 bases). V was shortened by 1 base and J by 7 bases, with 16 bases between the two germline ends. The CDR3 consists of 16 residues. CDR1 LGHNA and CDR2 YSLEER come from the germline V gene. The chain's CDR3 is CASSQGMGASVGELFF. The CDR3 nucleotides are TGCGCCAGCAGCCAAGGCATGGGGGCGTCTGTCGGGGAGCTGTTTTTT.

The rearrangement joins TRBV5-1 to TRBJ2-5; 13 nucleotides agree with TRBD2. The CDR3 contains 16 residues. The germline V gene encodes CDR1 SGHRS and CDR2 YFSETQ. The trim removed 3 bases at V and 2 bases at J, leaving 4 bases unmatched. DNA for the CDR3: TGCGCCAGCAGCTCGGGACTAGCGGGGACTCAAGAGACCCAGTACTTC. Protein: CASSSGLAGTQETQYF.

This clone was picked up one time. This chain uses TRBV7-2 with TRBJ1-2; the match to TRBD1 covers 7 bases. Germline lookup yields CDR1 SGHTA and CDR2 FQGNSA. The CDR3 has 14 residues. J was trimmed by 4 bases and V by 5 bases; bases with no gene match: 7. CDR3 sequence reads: CASSLRDSSYGYTF. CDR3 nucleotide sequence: TGTGCCAGCAGCCTCCGGGACAGCTCCTATGGCTACACCTTC.

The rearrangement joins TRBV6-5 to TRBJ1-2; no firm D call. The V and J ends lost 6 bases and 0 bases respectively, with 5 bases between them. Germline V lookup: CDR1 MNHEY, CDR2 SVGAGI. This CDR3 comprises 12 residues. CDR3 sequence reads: CASSTANYGYTF. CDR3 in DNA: TGTGCCAGCAGCACAGCTAACTATGGCTACACCTTC.

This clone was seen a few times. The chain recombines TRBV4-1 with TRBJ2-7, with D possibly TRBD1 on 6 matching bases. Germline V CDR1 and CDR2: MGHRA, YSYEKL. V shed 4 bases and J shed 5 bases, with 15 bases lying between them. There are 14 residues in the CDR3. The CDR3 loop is CASSPTTGADEQYF. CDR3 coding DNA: TGCGCCAGCAGCCCCACGACAGGTGCGGACGAGCAGTACTTC.

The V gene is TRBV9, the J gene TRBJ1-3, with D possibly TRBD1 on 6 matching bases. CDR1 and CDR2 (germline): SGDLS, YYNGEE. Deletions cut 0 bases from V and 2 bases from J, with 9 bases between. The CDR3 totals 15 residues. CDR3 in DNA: TGTGCCAGCAGCGTAGAGGGGGTGGCTGGAAACACCATATATTTT. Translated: CASSVEGVAGNTIYF.